Each of the 30 T cell receptor beta chains below was sequenced from the same sample in a study of T cells in Graves' hyperthyroidism and ophthalmopathy. What was amplified from RNA transcripts were TCR beta CDR3 regions. Initially, a first-round RT-PCR of the TCR CDR3 employed the HTBI primer set. Using its own MiXCR run on the multiplex PCR reads, TCRdb lists one record per CDR3 protein. The repertoire holds about 640,000 distinct CDR3 sequences, with around 21% as singletons. Sequencing was done on a sample of blood. The origin of the receptors is a man aged 25-45 years with Graves' ophthalmopathy.

In its sample, this clonotype was seen a few times. V is TRBV18 and J is TRBJ2-2; 10 bases are shared with TRBD2. Trimming took 2 bases from V and 6 from J; bases not matched to a gene: 6. Looked up from germline, CDR1 is KGHSH and CDR2 is LQKENI. This CDR3 comprises 16 residues. The CDR3 spells CASSPRLAGVSGELFF. Here the CDR3 DNA reads TGTGCCAGCTCACCAAGGCTAGCGGGAGTCTCCGGGGAGCTGTTTTTT.

The chain couples TRBV4-1 to TRBJ1-2, with 7 bases that match TRBD1. The trim removed 4 bases at V and 4 bases at J, leaving 9 bases unmatched. Germline values: CDR1 MGHRA, CDR2 YSYEKL. The CDR3 spans 15 residues. The DNA of the CDR3 is TGCGCCAGCAGCCCTAGACAGGGTACGACCTATGGCTACACCTTC. It translates to CASSPRQGTTYGYTF.

The chain is built from TRBV4-2 and TRBJ2-1; 7 nucleotides match TRBD2. Germline V CDR1 and CDR2: LGHNA, YNFKEQ. V lost 1 base and J lost 1; bases outside the gene matches: 4. This CDR3 has 16 residues. The CDR3 protein is CASSQVSSGSYNEQFF. CDR3 DNA sequence: TGTGCCAGCAGCCAAGTCTCTAGCGGATCCTACAATGAGCAGTTCTTC.

This clonotype appeared many times. The V gene is TRBV7-8, the J gene TRBJ2-3; weak D call: TRBD2 (5 bases). Germline CDR1 and CDR2: SGHVS and FQNEAQ. The CDR3 covers 14 residues. Trimming removed 2 bases from V and 5 bases from J, with 11 bases in between. The CDR3 bases are TGTGCCAGCAGCTTAATCAGTCGGGGAGATACGCAGTATTTT. Its protein product is CASSLISRGDTQYF.

The J gene is TRBJ1-3, the V gene TRBV19, with a weak D call TRBD1 (6 bases). CDR3 length equals 13 residues. The V and J ends lost 6 bases and 3 bases respectively, with 9 bases between them. Germline CDR1 reads LNHDA; CDR2 reads SQIVND (reference sequence). The CDR3 nucleotides are TGTGCCAGTAGCGCAGGGGTTGGAAACACCATATATTTT. Amino acid sequence: CASSAGVGNTIYF.

This clonotype was seen only a few times. The gene calls are TRBV7-6 and TRBJ1-3; no clear D gene. The germline gives CDR1 SGHVS, CDR2 FNYEAQ. The CDR3 spans 15 residues. V lost 5 bases, J lost 0 bases, and 11 bases lay in between. The DNA of the CDR3 is TGTGCCAGCAGCGAGGGCGGCTTCTCTGGAAACACCATATATTTT. Its translation: CASSEGGFSGNTIYF.

This clonotype was recorded many times. This chain uses TRBV20-1 with TRBJ2-1; D ambiguous. Germline CDR1 and CDR2: DFQATT and SNEGSKA (reference sequence). Trimming removed 7 bases from V and 7 bases from J, with 14 bases in between. The CDR3 runs to 12 residues. This CDR3 reads CSGSSNGNEQFF. CDR3 in DNA: TGCAGTGGTTCGAGCAACGGGAATGAGCAGTTCTTC.

The table lists this clonotype with a few counts. This rearrangement joins TRBV20-1 to TRBJ1-6; D is perhaps TRBD1 (6 bases). V was pared by 5 bases and J by 0 bases, with 23 bases between. CDR3 length equals 19 residues. Germline assignment: CDR1 DFQATT and CDR2 SNEGSKA (reference sequence). DNA for the CDR3: TGCAGTGCTCCCTCCCCGAGACAGGTGCCGAGCTCCTATAATTCACCCCTCCACTTT. It specifies CSAPSPRQVPSSYNSPLHF.

This clonotype was seen more than once but under ten times. Here the CDR3 DNA reads TGTGCCAGCAGCTTAGAATCGGGGGACAGAGGTCTCGAGCAGTACTTC. As protein: CASSLESGDRGLEQYF. This sequence joins TRBV7-2 and TRBJ2-7, with a tentative D call TRBD1 (7 bases). CDR1 SGHTA and CDR2 FQGNSA come from the germline V gene. V was trimmed by 1 base and J by 6 bases, leaving 19 bases between them. CDR3 size: 16 residues.

This clonotype has at least ten counts. The V gene is TRBV6-1, the J gene TRBJ1-5; 9 nucleotides match TRBD1. CDR1 MNHNS and CDR2 SASEGT come from the germline V gene. The CDR3 totals 16 residues. The J segment lost 5 bases and the V segment lost 6 bases, leaving 11 bases of the junction unmatched. Written as DNA, the CDR3 is TGTGCCAGCAGCTCGCCCGGGACAGGGAAACATCAGCCCCAGCATTTT. Translating gives CASSSPGTGKHQPQHF.

This clonotype was seen at least ten times. This chain connects TRBV12-3 or TRBV12-4 to TRBJ2-7, with D uncertain. V was pared by 5 bases and J by 2 bases, with 4 bases between. This CDR3 comprises 11 residues. CDR3 residues: CASSVAYEQYF. In nucleotides, the CDR3 is TGTGCCAGCAGTGTCGCCTACGAGCAGTACTTC.

The CDR3 DNA reads TGTGCCAGCAGCCCTGACAGCGGGAGTACTTACGAGCAGTACTTC. Translating gives CASSPDSGSTYEQYF. The chain uses TRBV3-1 and TRBJ2-7; 8 positions match TRBD2. The CDR3 is 15 amino acids. The junction had 9 bases not matched to a gene; V was cut back by 4 bases and J by 4 bases. Germline V gene sequence: CDR1 LGHDT, CDR2 YNNKEL (reference sequence).

This sequence joins TRBV29-1 and TRBJ1-1, with D unresolved. This CDR3 spans 10 amino acids. The V and J ends lost 5 bases and 7 bases respectively, with 8 bases between them. Germline CDR1 SQVTM, CDR2 ANQGSEA. The DNA of the CDR3 is TGCAGCGTTCGGCAGAGTGAAGCTTTCTTT. It codes for CSVRQSEAFF.

This clonotype was detected many times. This CDR3 reads CASSLPGAYNEQFF. In nucleotides, the CDR3 is TGTGCCAGCAGCCTCCCGGGGGCCTACAATGAGCAGTTCTTC. This sequence joins TRBV7-9 and TRBJ2-1, with D tentatively TRBD2 (6 bases). CDR1 is SEHNR, CDR2 FQNEAQ, per germline (reference sequence). The CDR3 is made up of 14 amino acids. V was shortened by 5 bases and J by 2 bases, with 10 bases between the two germline ends. The whole variable domain, remainder taken from reference TRBV7-9 and TRBJ2-1, is DTGVSQNPRHKITKRGQNVTFRCDPISEHNRLYWYRQTLGQGPEFLTYFQNEAQLEKSRLLSDRFSAERPKGSFSTLEIQRTEQGDSAMYLCASSLPGAYNEQFFGPGTRLTVL.

This clonotype appeared a single time. V gene TRBV12-3 or TRBV12-4 combines with J gene TRBJ2-1; 13 positions agree with TRBD2. The CDR3 covers 15 residues. The trim removed 5 bases at V and 11 bases at J, leaving 9 bases unmatched. Here the CDR3 DNA reads TGTGCCAGCAGTCGATCCGGACTAGCGGGAGAGAAGCAGTTCTTC. As protein: CASSRSGLAGEKQFF.

The CDR3 loop is CASSYEGGSNQPQHF. The CDR3 DNA reads TGTGCCAGCAGTTACGAGGGGGGTAGCAATCAGCCCCAGCATTTT. V is TRBV27 and J is TRBJ1-5; D perhaps matches TRBD1 (6 bases). CDR1 is MNHEY and CDR2 is SMNVEV in the germline V gene (reference sequence). The CDR3 is 15 amino acids. V gave up 4 bases and J gave up 0 bases, with 10 bases separating them.

In its sample, this clonotype was seen a few times. V is TRBV6-1 and J is TRBJ2-2; 9 bases line up with TRBD2. Germline CDR1 MNHNS, CDR2 SASEGT. Unmatched junction bases numbered 11, after V lost 10 bases and J lost 5 bases. This CDR3 spans 15 amino acids. The DNA of the CDR3 is TGTGCCATCCTGCGGGAGGGCCAGGGGACCGGGGAGCTGTTTTTT. This translates into CAILREGQGTGELFF.

The chain is built from TRBV28 and TRBJ2-5; D is possibly TRBD1 (5 bases). The CDR3 is 16 amino acids. With 3 bases removed from V and 5 bases from J, the gap between germline ends came to 19 bases. Germline assignment: CDR1 MDHEN and CDR2 SYDVKM. The CDR3 loop reads CASSFYTDRAQETQYF. The CDR3 nucleotides read TGTGCCAGCAGTTTTTACACAGACAGAGCCCAGGAGACCCAGTACTTC. Filled out from reference TRBV28 and TRBJ2-5, the complete variable domain reads DVKVTQSSRYLVKRTGEKVFLECVQDMDHENMFWYRQDPGLGLRLIYFSYDVKMKEKGDIPEGYSVSREKKERFSLILESASTNQTSMYLCASSFYTDRAQETQYFGPGTRLLVL.

The gene calls are TRBV29-1 and TRBJ2-1; 7 nucleotides agree with TRBD1. CDR1 is SQVTM and CDR2 is ANQGSEA in the germline V gene. The CDR3 is 13 residues long. V shed 5 bases and J 7 bases; nucleotides not matched to a gene: 8. The CDR3 DNA sequence: TGCAGCGTTAGGGACAGCCCTCTTAATGAGCAGTTCTTC. Translated: CSVRDSPLNEQFF.

Many counts were recorded for this clonotype. The rearrangement joins TRBV30 to TRBJ1-2; D call uncertain. CDR1 is GTSNPN and CDR2 is SVGIG in the germline V gene (reference sequence). Trimming shortened V by 5 bases and J by 7 bases, and 8 bases separated the two germline ends. The CDR3 has 10 amino acids. CDR3 loop: CAWHSVGYTF. In DNA, the CDR3 is TGTGCCTGGCATTCTGTTGGCTACACCTTC.

This clonotype was seen repeatedly, ten times or more. CDR3 loop: CAWSVGTFSDYGYTF. The CDR3 DNA sequence: TGTGCCTGGAGTGTGGGGACATTTAGCGACTATGGCTACACCTTC. The chain uses TRBV30 and TRBJ1-2; a possible D gene is TRBD1 (6 bases). The CDR3 is made up of 15 amino acids. V was shortened by 0 bases and J by 3 bases, with 14 bases between the two germline ends. Germline CDR1 reads GTSNPN; CDR2 reads SVGIG (reference sequence).

The table lists this clonotype with a few counts. The chain carries TRBV27 and TRBJ1-5; D possibly corresponds to TRBD1 (5 bases). Trimming took 1 base from V and 6 from J, leaving 10 bases between them. Germline V gene data show CDR1 as MNHEY and CDR2 as SMNVEV (reference sequence). The CDR3 loop spans 14 amino acids. CDR3 protein: CASSLLGGVQPQHF. CDR3 bases: TGTGCCAGCAGTTTATTAGGAGGGGTTCAGCCCCAGCATTTT.

In regard to this clonotype: One junction end disagrees with the germline gene, perhaps due to a read error. V is TRBV5-1 and J is TRBJ2-3, with D unresolved. Germline CDR1 SGHRS, CDR2 YFSETQ. The CDR3 extends over 13 amino acids. The CDR3 is CASSADRRDTQYF. CDR3 DNA sequence: TGTGCCAGCAGCGCCGACCGTAGAGATACGCAGTATTTT.

There are a few counts of this clonotype. The chain is built from TRBV12-3 or TRBV12-4 and TRBJ1-6, with D hard to call. There are 12 residues in the CDR3. The V end was cut by 3 bases, the J end by 11 bases, with 8 bases between. DNA of the CDR3: TGTGCCAGCAGTTTGGGTCGACCACCCCTCCACTTT. Translation gives CASSLGRPPLHF.

CDR3 bases: TGTGCCAGCACCCGAGGTACAGGCGACTACGAGCAGTACTTC. Its translation: CASTRGTGDYEQYF. The rearrangement joins TRBV7-9 to TRBJ2-7; possibly TRBD1 for D (5 bases). V lost 7 bases and J lost 3, with 16 bases in between. Looked up from germline, CDR1 is SEHNR and CDR2 is FQNEAQ (reference sequence). This CDR3 region has 14 residues.

V usage is TRBV6-9 and J usage is TRBJ2-7; no clear D gene. Per germline, CDR1 MNHGY and CDR2 SVAAGI. CDR3 length: 14 residues. V gave up 3 bases and J gave up 6 bases, with 15 bases separating them. The CDR3 coding sequence is TGTGCCAGCAGTTACGGTCGAAAAGGAAGCGAGCAGTACTTC. This codes for CASSYGRKGSEQYF.

This clonotype was picked up one time. This chain links TRBV13 with TRBJ2-2, with TRBD2 identical over 10 bases. This CDR3 contains 17 residues. J lost 2 bases, V lost 1 base, and 4 bases had no gene match. The germline V gene has CDR1 PRHDT and CDR2 FYEKMQ (reference sequence). CDR3 coding DNA: TGTGCCAGCAGCTTAGTAACTAGCGGGACCAACACCGGGGAGCTGTTTTTT. As protein: CASSLVTSGTNTGELFF.

Many counts were recorded for this clonotype. The chain links TRBV2 to TRBJ2-7, with TRBD2 identical over 8 bases. CDR1 is SNHLY and CDR2 is FYNNEI in the germline V gene. V dropped 7 bases and J dropped 5; count of bases not matched to a gene: 16. The CDR3 extends over 16 amino acids. For the CDR3, the DNA is TGTGCCAGCACCCGTCGGGAAGCGGGAGTTGATAACGAGCAGTACTTC. Encoded protein: CASTRREAGVDNEQYF.

This clonotype was found a few times. This chain links TRBV6-1 with TRBJ2-1; TRBD2 aligns across 8 bases. CDR3 length equals 14 residues. Germline values: CDR1 MNHNS, CDR2 SASEGT. Unmatched junction bases numbered 5, after V lost 4 bases and J lost 6 bases. Here the CDR3 reads CASSAQRELNEQFF. Here the CDR3 DNA reads TGTGCCAGCAGTGCTCAGCGGGAGCTCAATGAGCAGTTCTTC.

In its sample, this clonotype was seen a few times. The chain couples TRBV5-1 to TRBJ2-3, with D possibly TRBD2 on 6 matching bases. Germline V lookup: CDR1 SGHRS, CDR2 YFSETQ. This CDR3 comprises 15 residues. The V end was cut by 6 bases, the J end by 2 bases, with 16 bases between. CDR3 residues: CASNFGSGATDTQYF. CDR3 bases: TGCGCCAGCAACTTTGGTAGCGGAGCCACAGATACGCAGTATTTT.